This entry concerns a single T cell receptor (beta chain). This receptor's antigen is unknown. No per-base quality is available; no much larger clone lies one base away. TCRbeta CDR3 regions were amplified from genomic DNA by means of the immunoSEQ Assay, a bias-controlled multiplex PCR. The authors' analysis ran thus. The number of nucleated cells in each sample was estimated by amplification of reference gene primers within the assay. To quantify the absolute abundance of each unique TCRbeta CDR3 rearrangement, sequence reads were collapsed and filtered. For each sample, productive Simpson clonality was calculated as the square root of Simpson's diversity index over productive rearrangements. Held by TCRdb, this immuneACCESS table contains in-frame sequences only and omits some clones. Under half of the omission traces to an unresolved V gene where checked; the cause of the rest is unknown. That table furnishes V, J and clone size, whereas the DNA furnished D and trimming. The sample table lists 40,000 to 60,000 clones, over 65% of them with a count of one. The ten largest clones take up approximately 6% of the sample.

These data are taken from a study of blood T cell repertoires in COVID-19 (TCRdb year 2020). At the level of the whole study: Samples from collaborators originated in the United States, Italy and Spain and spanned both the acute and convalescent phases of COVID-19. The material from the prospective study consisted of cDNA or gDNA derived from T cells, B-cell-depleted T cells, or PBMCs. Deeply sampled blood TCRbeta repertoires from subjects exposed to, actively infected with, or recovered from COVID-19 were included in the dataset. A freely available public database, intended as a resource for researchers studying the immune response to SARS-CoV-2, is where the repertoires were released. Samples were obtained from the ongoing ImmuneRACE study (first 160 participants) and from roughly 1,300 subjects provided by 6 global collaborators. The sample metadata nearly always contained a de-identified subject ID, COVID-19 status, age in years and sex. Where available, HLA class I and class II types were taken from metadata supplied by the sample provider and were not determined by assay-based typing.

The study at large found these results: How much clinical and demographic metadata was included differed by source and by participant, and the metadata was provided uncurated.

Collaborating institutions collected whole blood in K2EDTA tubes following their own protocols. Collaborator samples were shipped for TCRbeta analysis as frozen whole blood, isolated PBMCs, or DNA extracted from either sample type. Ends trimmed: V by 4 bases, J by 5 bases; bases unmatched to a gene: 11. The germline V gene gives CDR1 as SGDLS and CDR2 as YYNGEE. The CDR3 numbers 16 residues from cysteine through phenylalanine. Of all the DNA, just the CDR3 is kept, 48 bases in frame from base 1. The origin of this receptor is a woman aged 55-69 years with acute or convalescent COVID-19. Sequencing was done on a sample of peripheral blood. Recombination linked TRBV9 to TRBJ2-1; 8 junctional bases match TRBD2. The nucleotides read TGTGCCAGCAGCTCCTCAGGTCGGGGGGGTAACAATGAGCAGTTCTTC. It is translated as CASSSSGRGGNNEQFF.